Listed below are T cell receptor beta chains from one sample, sequenced in a study of response to subunit inactivated influenza vaccine. TCRdb reprocessed the RT-PCR reads via MiXCR and lists one record per CDR3 protein. This sample has about 780,000 distinct CDR3 sequences, with around 18% found just once. The source material was PBMCs from blood, sampled around 5 days after vaccination. The receptors were gathered from a man aged 50-60 years who received an inactivated influenza vaccine. CDR3s include the opening cysteine and the closing phenylalanine or tryptophan. A D gene is named only where the DNA matches it firmly. Only some rows state a clone size, as once, few, many or a class for expanded clones.

clone size: NA
V gene: TRBV7-2
J gene: TRBJ2-2
D gene: NA
CDR3 DNA: TGTGCCAGCAGCTCGGACACACCTTACTCCACCGGGGAGCTGTTTTTT
CDR3 protein: CASSSDTPYSTGELFF

clone size: few
V gene: TRBV29-1
J gene: TRBJ2-3
D gene: NA
CDR3 DNA: TGCAGCGCGCAGCCGGGGGGCGGAGATACGCAGTATTTT
CDR3 protein: CSAQPGGGDTQYF

clone size: NA
V gene: TRBV12-3/TRBV12-4
J gene: TRBJ2-5
D gene: TRBD2
CDR3 DNA: TGTGCCAGCCGCGGGGGGGGCGGTGAGACCCAGTACTTC
CDR3 protein: CASRGGGGETQYF

clone size: NA
V gene: TRBV28
J gene: TRBJ2-3
D gene: NA
CDR3 DNA: TGTGCCAGCGGACCAGATACGCAGTATTTT
CDR3 protein: CASGPDTQYF

clone size: few
V gene: TRBV20-1
J gene: TRBJ2-7
D gene: TRBD1
CDR3 DNA: TGCAGTGCCCCGGGACAGGAACTATACGAGCAGTACTTC
CDR3 protein: CSAPGQELYEQYF

clone size: NA
V gene: TRBV15
J gene: TRBJ2-4
D gene: NA
CDR3 DNA: TGTGCCACCAGCAGAGGGGGTGACATTCAGTACTTC
CDR3 protein: CATSRGGDIQYF

clone size: NA
V gene: TRBV5-6
J gene: TRBJ1-4
D gene: NA
CDR3 DNA: TGTGCCAGCACCTCAGGGAGCACTAATGAAAAACTGTTTTTT
CDR3 protein: CASTSGSTNEKLFF

clone size: NA
V gene: TRBV5-1
J gene: TRBJ1-5
D gene: NA
CDR3 DNA: TGTGCCAGTAGTCCGGACCCTAATCAGCCCCAGCATTTT
CDR3 protein: CASSPDPNQPQHF

clone size: few
V gene: TRBV6-2/TRBV6-3
J gene: TRBJ1-1
D gene: TRBD1
CDR3 DNA: TGTGCCAGCAGGCCCGGACAGGGGGCGAACACTGAAGCTTTCTTT
CDR3 protein: CASRPGQGANTEAFF

clone size: once
V gene: TRBV9
J gene: TRBJ2-3
D gene: NA
CDR3 DNA: TGTGCCAGCAGCTCCAGCCTAGGGGATACGCAGTATTTT
CDR3 protein: CASSSSLGDTQYF